Below, one TCR beta chain is given with its context. The sample comes from a study of human T cells and chemical hapten exposure. About the study: Donors were sensitized with 2% DPC on the upper inner arm.

TCRdb used MiXCR to reprocess the RACE reads, holding one entry per CDR3 protein. The sample lists tens of thousands of distinct CDR3 sequences, 13% occurring once. Trimming left V 6 bases short and J 2 bases short, with 5 bases between. Germline V gene data show CDR1 as MGHDK and CDR2 as SYGVNS. CDR3 length: 12 residues. The time point was: patch test 3, about 24 weeks after DPC sensitization. The treatment here: therapeutic diphenylcyclopropenone sensitization with weekly scalp DPC. The chain uses TRBV25-1 and TRBJ1-3; D is unresolved. The sequencing used whole blood, collected in connection with sensitization to the hapten diphenylcyclopropenone (DPC). This receptor was obtained from a woman aged 45-60 years with alopecia areata. Some clones in this sample may be carry-over from other donors' samples. The CDR3 region has the DNA TGTGCCAGCAGGCAGGCTGGAAACACCATATATTTT. It yields the protein CASRQAGNTIYF.